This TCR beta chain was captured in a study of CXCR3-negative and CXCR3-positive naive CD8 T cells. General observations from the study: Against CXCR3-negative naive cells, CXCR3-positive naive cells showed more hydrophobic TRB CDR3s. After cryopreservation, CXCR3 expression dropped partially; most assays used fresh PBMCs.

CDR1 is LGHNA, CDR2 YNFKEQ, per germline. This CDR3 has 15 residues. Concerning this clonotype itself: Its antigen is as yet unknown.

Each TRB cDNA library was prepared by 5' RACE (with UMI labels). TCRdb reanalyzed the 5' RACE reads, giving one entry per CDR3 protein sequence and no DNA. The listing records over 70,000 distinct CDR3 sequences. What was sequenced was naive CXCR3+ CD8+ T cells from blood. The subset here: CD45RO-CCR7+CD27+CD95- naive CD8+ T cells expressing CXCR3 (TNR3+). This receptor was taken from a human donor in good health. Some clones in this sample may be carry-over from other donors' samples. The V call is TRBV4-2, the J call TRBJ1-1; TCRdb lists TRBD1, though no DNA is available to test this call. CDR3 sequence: CASSQEGAGGTEAFF.